One and the same sample provided the 8 T cell receptor beta chains below, sequenced in a study of cytomegalovirus exposure and HLA in healthy donors. In the PCR, 60 Vbeta and 13 Jbeta primers were used. Assay used: immunoSEQ multiplex PCR; TCRdb lists only in-frame clones, some missing. The sample totals roughly 50,000 clones; its top ten clones hold less than 2.5%. Sequenced sample: PBMCs. The receptors here all came from a female donor in good health and CMV-seronegative.

J is TRBJ2-7 and V is TRBV4-1; 9 nucleotides match TRBD1. The CDR3 covers 15 residues. The junction had 8 bases not matched to a gene; V was cut back by 2 bases and J by 6 bases. From germline, CDR1 is MGHRA and CDR2 YSYEKL. This CDR3 is CASSQPDRGWSEQYF. CDR3 nucleotide sequence: TGCGCCAGCAGCCAACCGGACAGGGGCTGGAGCGAGCAGTACTTC.

The chain couples TRBV2 to TRBJ1-2, with D tentatively TRBD1 (6 bases). V was cut by 5 bases and J by 4 bases, with 8 bases left in between. This CDR3 is built from 12 residues. The germline CDR1 and CDR2 sequences are SNHLY and FYNNEI. The chain's CDR3 is CASSTGTYGYTF. The CDR3 nucleotides are TGTGCCAGCAGTACAGGGACCTATGGCTACACCTTC.

The V call is TRBV5-1, the J call TRBJ1-1, with 8 bases aligning to TRBD1. V gave up 3 bases and J gave up 1 base; unmatched junction bases: 8. CDR1 is SGHRS, CDR2 YFSETQ, per germline. CDR3 length equals 16 residues. CDR3 residues: CASSSSGTGTNTEAFF. In DNA, the CDR3 is TGCGCCAGCAGCTCCTCCGGGACAGGAACGAACACTGAAGCTTTCTTT.

The chain has TRBV18 and TRBJ1-2, with D perhaps TRBD1 (6 bases). Trimming stripped 6 bases from V and 4 bases from J, with 15 bases between. CDR3 length equals 14 residues. Germline CDR1 KGHSH, CDR2 LQKENI. The CDR3: CASSPDRNAYGYTF. DNA for the CDR3: TGTGCCAGCTCCCCGGACAGAAACGCCTATGGCTACACCTTC.

The chain links TRBV9 to TRBJ2-6, with D possibly matching TRBD1 (6 bases). The germline V and J ends were trimmed by 0 bases and 0 bases, with 13 bases remaining between them. The CDR3 is 18 amino acids. Germline values: CDR1 SGDLS, CDR2 YYNGEE. The CDR3 coding sequence is TGTGCCAGCAGCGTAGGTCAGGGGAGTTTCTCTGGGGCCAACGTCCTGACTTTC. It yields the protein CASSVGQGSFSGANVLTF. Complete variable domain (other parts from reference TRBV9 and TRBJ2-6): DSGVTQTPKHLITATGQRVTLRCSPRSGDLSVYWYQQSLDQGLQFLIQYYNGEERAKGNILERFSAQQFPDLHSELNLSSLELGDSALYFCASSVGQGSFSGANVLTFGAGSRLTVL.

The V gene is TRBV6-1, the J gene TRBJ2-3, with D perhaps TRBD2 (5 bases). This CDR3 has 16 residues. Germline loops: CDR1 MNHNS, CDR2 SASEGT. Between the trimmed V and J ends, which lost 1 base and 3 bases, there was a span of 14 bases. CDR3 region: CASSEGRMEATDTQYF. The CDR3 nucleotides are TGTGCCAGCAGTGAAGGGCGGATGGAGGCGACAGATACGCAGTATTTT.

V and J are TRBV7-9 and TRBJ1-4, with D perhaps matching TRBD1 (5 bases). Germline V gives CDR1 SEHNR, CDR2 FQNEAQ (reference sequence). V was cut by 4 bases and J by 8 bases, with 11 bases left in between. The CDR3 length is 13 residues. DNA for the CDR3: TGTGCCAGCAGCTCCCAGGGTACAGAAAAACTGTTTTTT. Translation gives CASSSQGTEKLFF.

V is TRBV19 and J is TRBJ1-2; 10 bases map to TRBD1. The CDR3 has 16 residues. The V gene end was trimmed by 5 bases and the J gene end by 6 bases; junction bases not matched to a gene: 12. CDR1 is LNHDA and CDR2 is SQIVND in the germline V gene (reference sequence). As DNA, the CDR3 is TGTGCCAGTAGTTTATACCTGAGGACAGGGGGTAATGGCTACACCTTC. It encodes CASSLYLRTGGNGYTF.